This record concerns one T cell receptor beta chain sequence. Per the original data handling: Estimation of nucleated cell counts relied on the amplification of reference gene primers. Profiled with immunoSEQ multiplex PCR; TCRdb holds only in-frame clones, not every one. The V and J calls and the clone size are those of that table, but D and trimming were determined from the DNA. The sample yields some 490,000 clones, approximately 91% seen once. After removal of 5 bases from V and 4 bases from J, the junction contained 7 bases not matched to a gene. CDR3 size: 16 residues. Germline CDR1 PRHDT, CDR2 FYEKMQ (reference sequence). The sample comes from a study of blood T cell repertoires in COVID-19. Study-level background: Sample material is recorded as cDNA or gDNA derived from T cells, B-cell-depleted T cells, or PBMCs.

Two negative PCRs, clearance, or symptom resolution were required of recovered Cohort 3 donors. The origin of this receptor is a woman in her sixties who had recovered from COVID-19. Sample: PBMCs or T cells enriched from blood (not recorded which). The chain combines TRBV13 with TRBJ2-6, with 8 bases matching TRBD1. This CDR3 is CASSPRQGTGANVLTF. DNA for the CDR3: TGTGCCAGCAGCCCAAGACAGGGGACAGGGGCCAACGTCCTGACTTTC.